Sequencing of this T cell receptor beta chain was carried out in a study of T cells in Graves' hyperthyroidism and ophthalmopathy. Researchers took RNA transcripts and amplified the TCR beta CDR3 regions from them. The TCR CDR3 first-round RT-PCR relied on the HTBI primer set. TCRdb re-derived calls from the multiplex PCR reads in MiXCR, one entry per CDR3 protein. The sample has roughly 500,000 distinct CDR3 sequences; roughly 23% are singletons. Ophthalmopathy patients showed a Clinical Activity Score of at least 3, NOSPECS grade of at least 4 and duration under 3 months. The diagnoses drew upon clinical symptoms, serum thyroxine and TRAb, thyroid ultrasound and orbital computed tomography. In its sample, this clonotype was seen many times. V was clipped by 0 bases and J by 5 bases, with 13 bases between them. CDR1 is MNHNS and CDR2 is SASEGT in the germline V gene. The CDR3 consists of 15 residues.

The sample consisted of blood. The source of this sequence is an older woman with Graves' ophthalmopathy. The chain carries TRBV6-1 and TRBJ1-1; weak D call: TRBD1 (5 bases). The CDR3 protein is CASSEAWGPGTEAFF. CDR3 nucleotide sequence: TGTGCCAGCAGTGAAGCTTGGGGCCCGGGGACTGAAGCTTTCTTT.